Detailed here is one T cell receptor (beta chain). What it binds is unknown. Method: immunoSEQ multiplex PCR; TCRdb's copy keeps in-frame clones and lacks some. Seen here are some 260,000 clones, about 90% observed once, and the top ten hold around 12%. The CDR3 has 15 amino acids. V was pared by 0 bases and J by 0 bases, with 7 bases between. Per the germline V gene, CDR1 is SGHKS and CDR2 is YYEKEE (reference sequence). These data are taken from a study of cytomegalovirus exposure and HLA in healthy donors. Study-level results: Later, an analysis found that TCR clusters from the first cohort tended to co-occur in the 95 to 150 validation repertoires.

The chain carries TRBV5-5 and TRBJ2-1, with unresolved D. Sequencing was carried out using PBMCs. This TCR was sampled from a man aged 18 to 35 in good health and CMV-seropositive. The CDR3 sequence is CASSLVWNSYNEQFF. Here the CDR3 DNA reads TGTGCCAGCAGCTTGGTGTGGAACTCCTACAATGAGCAGTTCTTC.